Reported below is one T cell receptor beta chain. Its antigen target is currently unknown. One base away there is no much larger clone; base qualities are not given. Healthy HIV-negative adults with no recently reported acute infections or vaccinations were included as donors. Every donor was a Caucasian adult living in Nashville, Tennessee, USA. CD4+ T cells were enriched by magnetic negative selection; naive cells were then positively selected on CD45RA, and the negative fraction formed the memory subset. After blood collection by leukapheresis, PBMCs were isolated using Ficoll-Histopaque density gradient centrifugation and then cryopreserved in the vapor phase of liquid nitrogen. Analytical flow cytometry was used to check the purity and quantity of every magnetically sorted T cell population. From each sorted fraction, genomic DNA was isolated and quantified by UV absorbance on a Nanodrop 2000c.

The CDR3 contains 16 residues, cysteine and phenylalanine counted. Only CDR3 DNA remains: 48 bases, in frame from the first base. Deletion took 1 base off V and 1 base off J, with a span of 14 bases between the germline ends. From a lookup of the germline V gene (reference sequence), CDR1 and CDR2 are LNHNV and YYDKDF. This record comes from a study of shared clonotypes between healthy human individuals (dated by TCRdb to 2019 to 2021). In the study overall: The cohort comprised a couple of women and a few men aged 18 to 49 years. For each donor, CD4 naive and CD4 memory were each given three plates, CD8 naive was given two plates, and CD8 memory was given one plate. Blood TCR repertoires of several healthy adults were deeply sequenced to estimate repertoire size and the extent of clonotype sharing between individuals. Libraries were prepared and TCR repertoires were sequenced by different laboratories using diverse techniques, in order to increase sequencing depth and limit assay-specific biases. Leukapheresis yielded between about 0.8 and 9.5 billion PBMCs per donor.

The study at large found these results: Based on pairwise subsampling, the degree of clonotype sharing among donors was expected to be affected by sequencing depth. Sampling was restricted to blood, and TCR repertoires in tissue are likely to differ from TCR repertoires in blood. Even with the large sequencing depth, rarefaction of the sorted-subset datasets indicated that sequencing was incomplete. Higher generation probabilities were observed for clonotypes shared by all four sorted-subset donors than for non-shared clonotypes. Roughly 5% of naive CD4, 3% to 4% of naive CD8, 2.3% of memory CD4, and about 0.4% of memory CD8 clonotypes were shared across several donors. Because the study included only a small number of donors, the genetic and exposure-history diversity represented was limited. Larger estimated clonotype richness was generally found for naive subsets than for memory subsets.

Using the deep immunoSEQ assay, TCR CDR3 regions were amplified from genomic DNA by multiplex PCR. Genomic DNA extracted from each cell subset was distributed evenly over all wells of several immunoSEQ 96-well plates, and each plate served as one replicate. For sorted subsets, each replicate PCR was loaded with 200 ng genomic DNA, equivalent to about 33,000 T cell genomes. Purified libraries were measured with a Qubit 3.0 fluorometer, size-checked on a Bioanalyzer 2100, and measured again with the KAPA Library Quantification kit. A separate single-read 150-cycle Illumina NextSeq 550 flow cell was used to sequence each immunoSEQ 96-well plate. Per the source publication's procedure: The immunoSEQ output contained only junctional sequences without quality scores, so filtering could not match that applied to full-length reads. Sequences were annotated with PyIR, a Python wrapper for IgBLAST v1.9, and V/J genes and CDR3 were assigned using IMGT germline references. Reads with weak V/J assignments (E-value above 1e-6), missing CDR3, stop codons, out-of-frame junctions, or ambiguous translated residues were removed. V3J clonotypes were defined as sequences sharing the same inferred V gene, J gene, and CDR3 amino acid sequence. To compute the percentage overlap between repertoires, the number of shared unique clonotypes was divided by the size of the smaller repertoire. Richness of each repertoire was evaluated using RTK rarefaction, the Chao1 estimator, and Recon v2.1 estimates of unobserved clonotypes. Generation probabilities were computed with OLGA for all TCRbeta clonotypes obtained by the gDNA method from four donors. What TCRdb holds here is the immuneACCESS table cut down to in-frame rearrangements. Part of the clones is not present; checked against another copy, under half of the missing clones reflect an unresolved V gene, and the others are unexplained. V and J calls and clone size follow that table, whereas D and trimming were derived from the DNA. In this sample the table shows roughly 2 million clones, 85% to 95% of which occur a single time. The ten largest clones represent roughly 0.13% of the sample.

The sequence joins TRBV15 to TRBJ2-7, with TRBD1 tentatively as D gene (5 bases match). The sequencing input was naive CD4+ T cells sorted from blood. Sample cell subset or site, as interpreted from the label and publication: CD45RA+ positively selected. This receptor was identified in a man aged 18 to 29 in good health. The nucleotides are TGTGCCACCAGCAGAGGGGGCCAGCAAGCGTCCTACGAGCAGTACTTC. It is translated as CATSRGGQQASYEQYF.